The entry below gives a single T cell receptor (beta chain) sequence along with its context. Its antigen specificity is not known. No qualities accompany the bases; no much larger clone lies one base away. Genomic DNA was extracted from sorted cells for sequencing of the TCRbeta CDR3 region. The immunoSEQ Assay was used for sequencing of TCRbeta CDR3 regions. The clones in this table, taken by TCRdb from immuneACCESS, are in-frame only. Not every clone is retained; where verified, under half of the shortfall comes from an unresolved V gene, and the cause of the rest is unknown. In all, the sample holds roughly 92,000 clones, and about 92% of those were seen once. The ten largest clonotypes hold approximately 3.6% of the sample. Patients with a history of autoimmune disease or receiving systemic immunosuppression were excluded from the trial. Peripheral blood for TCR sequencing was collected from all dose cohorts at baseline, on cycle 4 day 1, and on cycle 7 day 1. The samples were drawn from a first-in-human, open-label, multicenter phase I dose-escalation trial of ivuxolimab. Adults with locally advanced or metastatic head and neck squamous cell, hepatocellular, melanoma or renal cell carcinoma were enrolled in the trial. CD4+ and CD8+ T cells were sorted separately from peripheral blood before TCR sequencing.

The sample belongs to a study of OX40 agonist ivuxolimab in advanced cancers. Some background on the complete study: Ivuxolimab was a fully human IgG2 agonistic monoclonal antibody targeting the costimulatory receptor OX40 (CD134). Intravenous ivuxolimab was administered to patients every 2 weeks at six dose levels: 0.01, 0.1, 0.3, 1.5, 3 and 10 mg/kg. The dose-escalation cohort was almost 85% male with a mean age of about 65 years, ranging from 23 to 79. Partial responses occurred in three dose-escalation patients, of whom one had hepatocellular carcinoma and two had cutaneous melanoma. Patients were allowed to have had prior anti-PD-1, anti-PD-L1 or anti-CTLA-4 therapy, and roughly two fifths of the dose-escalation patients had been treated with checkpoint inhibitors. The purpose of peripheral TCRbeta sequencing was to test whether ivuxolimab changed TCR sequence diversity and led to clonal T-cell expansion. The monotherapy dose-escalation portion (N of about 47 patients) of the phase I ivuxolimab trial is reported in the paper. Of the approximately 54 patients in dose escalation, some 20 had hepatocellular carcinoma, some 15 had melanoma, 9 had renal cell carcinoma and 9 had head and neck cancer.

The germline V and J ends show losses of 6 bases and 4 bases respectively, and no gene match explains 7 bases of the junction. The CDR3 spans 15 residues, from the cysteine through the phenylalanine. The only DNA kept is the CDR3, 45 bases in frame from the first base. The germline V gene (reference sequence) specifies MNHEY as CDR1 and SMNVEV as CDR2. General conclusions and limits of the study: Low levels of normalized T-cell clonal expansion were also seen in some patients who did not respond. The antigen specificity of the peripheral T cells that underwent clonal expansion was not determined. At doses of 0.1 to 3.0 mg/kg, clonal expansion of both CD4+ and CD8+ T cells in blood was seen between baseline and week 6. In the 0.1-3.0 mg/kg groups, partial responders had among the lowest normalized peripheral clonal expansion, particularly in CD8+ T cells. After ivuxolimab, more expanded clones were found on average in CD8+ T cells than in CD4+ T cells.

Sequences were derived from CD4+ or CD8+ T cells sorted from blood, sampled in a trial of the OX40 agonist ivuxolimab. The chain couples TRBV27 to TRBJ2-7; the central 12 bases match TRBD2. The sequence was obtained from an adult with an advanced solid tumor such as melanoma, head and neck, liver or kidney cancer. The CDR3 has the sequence CASSPTSGSSYEQYF. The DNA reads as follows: TGTGCCAGCAGCCCGACTAGCGGGAGCTCTTACGAGCAGTACTTC.